The entry below describes one T cell receptor beta chain. What it recognizes is unknown. The sample is drawn from a study of cytomegalovirus exposure and HLA in healthy donors. Study-level information: The approximately 660 first-cohort repertoires shared a platform with the 110 or so validation repertoires, as reported in a later analysis. Overall study results and limits: As confirmed in vitro, three CMV-associated chains were specific for CMV antigens. It was reported that the classifier diagnosed cytomegalovirus status with high specificity and sensitivity in both the original and validation cohorts.

The V end was cut by 3 bases, the J end by 4 bases, with 14 bases between. The length of the CDR3 is 15 residues. Per germline, CDR1 MGHDK and CDR2 SYGVNS. The donors were part of the roughly 110-subject validation cohort, which stood apart from the roughly 700-subject first cohort. Sequencing used immunoSEQ multiplex PCR; TCRdb keeps in-frame clones, though not all of them. The sample lists over 120,000 clones; roughly 87% were seen once. Source material: PBMCs. The chain uses TRBV25-1 and TRBJ2-3, with TRBD1 as a possible D gene (5 bases). This TCR derives from a man aged 18 to 29 in good health and CMV-seropositive. CDR3 amino acids: CASSDRAQSSDTQYF. In DNA, the CDR3 is TGTGCCAGCAGTGACAGGGCCCAATCCTCAGATACGCAGTATTTT.